This T cell receptor beta chain was found in a study of cytomegalovirus exposure and HLA in healthy donors (dated by TCRdb to 2017 to 2019). Background for the entire study: An earlier analysis of some 620 of the donors reported about 260 Gb of sequence data and some 110 million unique TCR beta sequences obtained from about 180 million T cells. Around 320 gigabases of sequencing data and approximately 93 million unique TCR sequences were included in an early release covering about 600 HLA-typed donors. The genetic ancestry cluster associated with self-reported Caucasian donors included roughly 84% of the approximately 430 genotyped donors. The study aimed to test whether signatures of past pathogen exposure could be identified by cataloging public T cell receptors. Using immunosequencing, the study profiled T cell repertoires from fewer than 700 subjects and related those repertoires to cytomegalovirus serostatus. In addition to the first cohort of hundreds of subjects, a separate validation cohort of 120 different subjects was used. To predict cytomegalovirus infection status, the study brought together high-throughput TCR immunosequencing, statistical association of individual TCRs with disease status, and machine learning. A later analysis re-analyzed previously published TCR beta repertoires from 600 to 850 donors and added high-resolution HLA genotyping to study TCR occurrence patterns. Rather than using new phenotypic data, the later analysis identified candidate immune exposures from TCR beta sequences and from how often those sequences occurred across donors. To decide whether each TCR beta V gene segment behaved as functional or pseudogenic, an earlier analysis of 587 of the donors relied on high-throughput TCR beta sequencing. Alongside the repertoire data, information on donor age, sex, ethnicity and CMV serostatus was compiled. A later genetic analysis used genome-wide SNP genotypes for about 60% of the 666 donors, treating that subset as a discovery cohort. All discovery cohort repertoires had been generated using a single sequencing platform. Both class I and class II loci were covered by HLA typing, at four-digit resolution. The number of typed donors differed by locus: about 620-640 for A, B, C, DRB1 and DQB1; some 500 for DQA1; approximately 600 for DPA1; and around 450 for DPB1. Because of strong linkage in the cohort, 5 or 6 DR-DQ haplotypes were treated as single units for association and clustering. On average, approximately 250,000 unique TCR beta nucleotide sequences were sequenced per donor among fewer than 500 genotyped donors of the cohort, with around 19% of those sequences being non-productive. The investigation overall reported the following: For the cohort, immune exposure information was limited to CMV serostatus. Some IMGT-functional V segments, including TRBV6-2 and TRBV6-3, could not be told apart with the 87-base-pair reads, so those segments were excluded. An association between a missense DCLRE1C variant and V-gene and J-gene trimming of TCR beta chains was found in a later genetic analysis and replicated in an independent cohort. A later analysis reported that several top co-occurrence clusters appeared linked to parvovirus B19, influenza, CMV and Epstein-Barr virus. In a later analysis, HLA-associated TCR beta chains were found to be more clonally expanded and to have lower generation probabilities than equally common non-associated chains. In a later analysis, more than 15,000 TCR beta sequences were associated with specific HLA alleles at a false discovery rate of 0.05. According to a later genetic analysis, donors in an Asian-associated ancestry cluster had fewer N-insertions in productive TCRs than the roughly 700-donor mean. A group of highly shared sequence variants was considered likely to be a technical artifact of the sequencing pipeline. In a later analysis, most CMV-associated TCR beta chains were found to appear HLA-restricted, with HLA associations seemingly driven largely by CMV exposure. This cohort had only TCR beta chains sequenced, and the lack of alpha or paired-chain data limited which features could be detected. According to the authors, the approach could potentially be generalized to other disease states and immunological phenotypes. In vitro tests confirmed that three of the cytomegalovirus-associated TCR beta chains recognize cytomegalovirus antigens. A further reported finding was that TCR beta sequences accurately predicted the HLA-A and HLA-B alleles for most subjects in the first cohort. The classifier was reported to diagnose cytomegalovirus status with high specificity and sensitivity in both the original cohort and the validation cohort. Sequencing depth was assumed to be roughly uniform across donors in the presence/absence analyses, though that assumption may not hold. Most TCR sequences were observed very rarely across donors, whereas some public TCRs were present in many individuals. The study gave a list of 150 to 200 TCR beta chains associated with cytomegalovirus. Strong co-occurrence of HLA alleles, especially DR and DQ, made assigning TCR associations to individual alleles difficult. In an earlier analysis of some 500 of the donors, most TCR beta V segments were observed in productive rearrangements about 87% or about 30% of the time, broadly matching IMGT annotations. Linkage disequilibrium might explain the correlated functional status among segregating V segments, but an unknown experimental factor could not be excluded. Over 15 rarely observed V segments, including chromosome 9 orphons, were excluded from the earlier analysis of a few hundred of the donors because counts were too low. Because some donors lacked HLA typing at each locus, the association tests relied only on the typed subset. In a later analysis, the rate of TCR association differed among HLA loci, with DRB1 alleles having the most associated TCRs and HLA-C alleles having the fewest.

In total, roughly 670 healthy bone marrow donors made up the cohort. At the time of sampling, all cohort members were nominally healthy, though unrecorded immune exposures were likely present. The donor was CMV seronegative and belonged to the group of 380 or so seronegative cohort members. Every donor gave a peripheral blood sample, and the peripheral blood mononuclear cells from that sample were used for TCR beta sequencing. The Qiagen DNeasy Blood Extraction Kit was used to extract genomic DNA from the blood cell samples. Trimmed from V: 6 bases; trimmed from J: 3 bases; junction bases lacking a gene match: 14. CDR3 length: 17 amino acids, cysteine to phenylalanine. Here the CDR3 DNA is all that survives: 51 bases in frame from base 1. CDR1 SEHNR and CDR2 FQNEAQ were looked up in the germline V gene (reference sequence). Points on this clone: The antigen it recognizes is unknown. No base quality information exists; no much larger clone differs at one position.

Receptor libraries were prepared by the immunoSEQ multiplex PCR assay. For the multiplex PCR, a mixture combining 60 forward primers for TCR Vbeta segments and 13 reverse primers for TCR Jbeta segments was used. The CDR3 region of rearranged TCR beta genes was amplified from genomic DNA by a multiplex PCR assay. On the Illumina HiSeq System, the amplified TCR beta libraries were sequenced as 87-base-pair reads. Under the source paper's analysis protocol: In a later analysis, around 80 million unique TCR beta chains were counted across the approximately 640 repertoires, and about 9.9 million of these chains were shared by at least two donors. To remove PCR and sequencing errors, raw reads were error-corrected and collapsed into unique sequences using a nearest-neighbor algorithm that merged closely related sequences. To assign V, D and J gene segments, CDR3 sequences were aligned to IMGT reference sequences. For a sequence to be retained, a match of at least six nucleotides was required to both a V gene segment and a J gene segment. A rearrangement was called productive if the CDR3 had no stop codons and remained in frame with V and J, and every other rearrangement was called non-productive. CDR3 was defined according to IMGT convention as the region running from the second conserved V-encoded cysteine to the conserved J-encoded phenylalanine. The earlier analysis of about 620 of the donors excluded sequences that lacked an unambiguous match to a single V gene segment. In an earlier analysis of 587 of the donors, a V segment was called functional when productive rearrangements were above 56.7%, and segregating when the standard deviation between donors exceeded 5%. A statistical classification framework was developed to diagnose cytomegalovirus status using the catalog of TCR beta chain sequences. V and J gene assignment, in a later analysis, came from comparing TCR nucleotide sequences with IMGT/GENE-DB human TR gene sequences. A later analysis assigned CDR3 sequences and most-parsimonious VDJ recombination scenarios with the TCRdist pipeline. In a later analysis, each TCR beta chain was defined by its CDR3 amino acid sequence together with its V-gene family, and reads lacking a unique V-gene family were excluded. In a later analysis, 550 to 650 highly shared, low-generation-probability nucleotide sequences were removed to address suspected cross-contamination and a sequencing artifact. For each public chain, a later analysis derived a clonal expansion index from normalized ranks of inferred template counts within each repertoire. In a later analysis, generation probabilities were computed with a VDJ recombination model fitted to out-of-frame rearrangements, and the resulting probabilities were checked against IGoR. In a later analysis, hypergeometric tests were used to score TCR-TCR, TCR-HLA and TCR-CMV co-occurrence, with a repertoire-size bias correction applied to TCR pairs. False discovery rates were estimated in a later analysis by permuting HLA or CMV assignments 20 times. A later analysis grouped co-occurring TCRs with DBSCAN, adding TCRdist sequence similarity when clustering within HLA-allele-positive subsets. Repertoires with fewer than 30,000 or more than 120,000 public chains, plus five repertoires with anomalous nucleotide sharing, were excluded from co-occurrence clustering. This immuneACCESS table, as held by TCRdb, lists in-frame sequences with V and J called but not all clones. Of the missing ones, under half trace to an unresolved V gene in checked studies; the others have no known cause. That table supplies the V and J calls and clone size; D and trimming were determined from the DNA. A total of roughly 200,000 clones appear in this sample, 73% of them only once. The top ten hold 1.8% of the sample.

The TCR originated in a woman in her 30s in good health and CMV-seronegative. The sequenced material came from PBMCs. The chain is made from TRBV7-9 and TRBJ2-1; TRBD2 matches 7 bases in the middle. The CDR3 here reads CASRKIGSERGYNEQFF. The DNA sequence reads TGTGCCAGCAGGAAAATCGGGTCAGAGCGGGGCTACAATGAGCAGTTCTTC.